This TCR beta chain was captured in a study of cytomegalovirus exposure and HLA in healthy donors. This clone was counted between two and nine times. Its matching antigen is unknown. The study, taken as a whole, reports: Presence/absence analyses rested on an assumption that sequencing depth was roughly uniform across donors. Follow-up analysis seemed to connect common viral pathogens with several of the most significant clusters identified.

13 Jbeta primers and 60 Vbeta primers were used for the PCR. Methods used by the authors: A later analysis tallied some 84 million unique TCR beta chains, around 9.9 million of them shared. Libraries were prepared by immunoSEQ multiplex PCR; TCRdb keeps only in-frame clonotypes and omits some of them. V and J calls and clone size come straight from that table; D and trimming were deduced from the DNA. The sample lists around 150,000 clones; 80% to 90% were seen once. The CDR3 length is 18 residues. Germline V gene lookup returns CDR1 LGHNA and CDR2 YNFKEQ. Trimming removed 4 bases at V and 2 bases at J, with 23 bases between.

The sequenced material came from PBMCs. The chain links TRBV4-2 to TRBJ2-5; D possibly corresponds to TRBD2 (6 bases). The source is a young woman in good health and CMV-seronegative. CDR3 sequence (DNA): TGTGCCAGCAGCCGGAACGTCCGGGGGAGAGGGACTCAAGAGACCCAGTACTTC. Amino acids: CASSRNVRGRGTQETQYF.